A selection of T cell receptor beta chains follows, all from one sample in a study of beta chain features in type 1 diabetes. Assay: immunoSEQ multiplex PCR; the TCRdb copy retains only in-frame clones and omits some. The table lists some 300,000 clones, 8% of them singletons. Specimen: central memory CD4+ T cells from blood. The receptors were gathered from a woman aged 18-29 years in good health. The conserved cysteine and the conserved F or W are not part of the CDR3 here. Fields, in order: J gene, V gene, CDR3 protein.

>TRBJ1-2|TRBV13
ASSSAGGGYT
>TRBJ2-5|TRBV5-4
ASSLELVQETQY
>TRBJ2-3|TRBV28
ASRSPTDTQY
>TRBJ2-3|TRBV5-4
ASSMAYSTDTQY
>TRBJ2-7|TRBV19
ASSMELAAAYEQY
>TRBJ1-2|TRBV2
ASSRQGLDGYT
>TRBJ2-1|TRBV2
ASSEGRTGYENEQF
>TRBJ1-2|TRBV28
ASKLPGVHGYT
>TRBJ2-1|TRBV7-9
ASIRLAGAYNEQF
>TRBJ2-3|TRBV7-9
ASSLLCTSTDTQY
>TRBJ2-1|TRBV7-9
ASRPREAYNEQF
>TRBJ2-1|TRBV5-4
ASSIRDRVYNEQF
>TRBJ2-1|TRBV7-9
ASSKTSGYYNEQF
>TRBJ2-1|TRBV5-4
ASSLDIQRVNNEQF
>TRBJ1-4|TRBV5-4
ASSLVGQGAAKGLF
>TRBJ2-1|TRBV11-1
ASSPRPAGEQF
>TRBJ1-6|TRBV6-6
ASSYRGGRDSPLH
>TRBJ1-1|TRBV5-6
ASSLGQGLNTEAF
>TRBJ1-1|TRBV5-4
ASSTGQENTEAF
>TRBJ2-2|TRBV29-1
SAAGTGWNTGELF
>TRBJ2-5|TRBV5-4
ASIMDRDQETQY
>TRBJ1-1|TRBV3-1/TRBV3-2
ASSPEAF
>TRBJ1-1|TRBV6-6
ASSGEVGNTEAF
>TRBJ2-5|TRBV7-3
ASSLTGSWETQY
>TRBJ2-1|TRBV7-8
ASSRGTGGVNEQF
>TRBJ1-1|TRBV6-5
ASSPSGEDTEAF
>TRBJ2-3|TRBV4-3
ASSQGTSGVTDTQY
>TRBJ1-5|TRBV30
AWGGQGGQPQH
>TRBJ2-6|TRBV18
ASSAPGSGANVLT
>TRBJ2-5|TRBV2
ASTLLTGINSETQY
>TRBJ2-3|TRBV18
ASSRDGTDTQY
>TRBJ2-7|TRBV7-9
ASSFTSYEQY
>TRBJ2-6|TRBV6-5
ASTRTHSGANVLT
>TRBJ2-5|TRBV5-1
ASSYRLAGGQETQY
>TRBJ1-6|TRBV4-2
ASSQEAPGSSSPLH
>TRBJ1-4|TRBV4-1
ASSPNRGREKLF
>TRBJ2-1|TRBV29-1
SAGLAGINEQF
>TRBJ1-1|TRBV29-1
SVATTNTEAF
>TRBJ1-1|TRBV28
ATISTEAF
>TRBJ2-5|TRBV28
ASSSPGQGRETQY
>TRBJ2-2|TRBV19
ASSIERNTGELF